The sequence of this T cell receptor beta chain was determined in a study of CD8 T cells in Susac syndrome. Only a few counts were recorded for this clonotype. CDR3 length: 15 residues. The J segment lost 2 bases and the V segment lost 4 bases, leaving 6 bases of the junction unmatched. RNA amounts of about 0.5 to 1 ug underwent reverse transcription with random hexamers. By means of immunoSEQ multiplex PCR, TCR beta CDR3 spanning 54 Vbeta and 13 Jbeta underwent amplification. TCRdb analysed the immunoSEQ multiplex PCR reads with MiXCR anew, one entry per CDR3 protein. The table shows some 260,000 distinct CDR3 sequences, with 80% to 90% occurring only once.

The clonotype was recovered from a human donor with multiple sclerosis. The chain combines TRBV12-3 or TRBV12-4 with TRBJ2-7; 9 bases line up with TRBD2. Sample: CD8+ T cells from PBMCs. This CDR3 reads CASSSPTSGTYEQYF. DNA of the CDR3: TGTGCCAGCAGTTCCCCGACTAGCGGAACCTACGAGCAGTACTTC.